One sample yielded the 26 T cell receptor beta chains listed below, sequenced in a study of T cell changes during pregnancy in multiple sclerosis. This table comes from immunoSEQ multiplex PCR, and its TCRdb copy is limited to in-frame clones, with some not included. Counted here are approximately 46,000 clones, around 93% occurring once; the ten biggest clones make up about 2.6%. Sequences were derived from CD8+ T cells from peripheral blood mononuclear cells, sampled in the second trimester of pregnancy. The receptor source for this set is a female donor with multiple sclerosis, enrolled in a pregnancy study.

The chain employs TRBV27 and TRBJ1-2; no clear D gene. The CDR3 is made up of 13 amino acids. Trimming removed 5 bases from V and 5 bases from J, with 12 bases in between. Germline V gene lookup returns CDR1 MNHEY and CDR2 SMNVEV (reference sequence). CDR3 sequence reads: CASSQKGGYGYTF. CDR3 DNA sequence: TGTGCCAGCAGTCAAAAGGGCGGGTATGGCTACACCTTC.

CDR3 sequence (DNA): TGTGCCAGCAGCCCCCGGCGGGGAGCAAACACTGAAGCTTTCTTT. Translating gives CASSPRRGANTEAFF. The chain carries TRBV6-5 and TRBJ1-1; unclear D gene. The germline CDR1 and CDR2 sequences are MNHEY and SVGAGI. This CDR3 has 15 residues. Trimming pared 6 bases from V and 2 bases from J, leaving 16 bases between.

The chain links TRBV2 to TRBJ1-1; 7 nucleotides match TRBD1. This CDR3 spans 14 amino acids. In germline, CDR1 is SNHLY, CDR2 FYNNEI. V shed 3 bases, J shed 0 bases, and the junction held 1 base outside the gene matches. The CDR3 nucleotides read TGTGCCAGCAGTGAGACAGGGATGAACACTGAAGCTTTCTTT. Translation: CASSETGMNTEAFF.

This sequence joins TRBV6-5 and TRBJ1-2; 10 bases line up with TRBD1. The CDR3 totals 16 residues. Trimming cost V 4 bases and J 7 bases; bases outside gene matches: 12. CDR1 is MNHEY, CDR2 SVGAGI, per germline. Here the CDR3 reads CASSLLGTGDVGGYTF. The DNA for the CDR3 is TGTGCCAGCAGTTTGCTCGGGACAGGGGACGTAGGTGGCTACACCTTC.

This rearrangement joins TRBV7-6 to TRBJ2-7; 7 nucleotides agree with TRBD1. The CDR3 is 15 amino acids. Per the germline V gene, CDR1 is SGHVS and CDR2 is FNYEAQ. The trim removed 2 bases at V and 1 base at J, leaving 5 bases unmatched. The CDR3 spells CASSLRDSLSYEQYF. The CDR3 DNA is TGTGCCAGCAGCTTAAGGGACAGCCTTTCCTACGAGCAGTACTTC.

The chain joins TRBV7-2 to TRBJ2-5; D remains unclear. The germline V gene encodes CDR1 SGHTA and CDR2 FQGNSA. Trimming cost V 5 bases and J 4 bases, with 14 bases left between them. The CDR3 totals 14 residues. CDR3 DNA sequence: TGTGCCAGCAGCCCCGAGGTAGTCAGAGAGACCCAGTACTTC. Its protein product is CASSPEVVRETQYF.

The rearrangement joins TRBV5-4 to TRBJ2-7, with 7 positions matching TRBD1. Looked up from germline, CDR1 is SGHNT and CDR2 is YYREEE (reference sequence). Unmatched junction bases numbered 4, after V lost 4 bases and J lost 3 bases. This CDR3 is built from 13 residues. This CDR3 is CASSPRDSYEQYF. The CDR3 nucleotides read TGTGCCAGCAGCCCCCGGGACAGCTACGAGCAGTACTTC.

The gene calls are TRBV7-2 and TRBJ1-1; TRBD1 matches 9 bases. Germline V gene data show CDR1 as SGHTA and CDR2 as FQGNSA. Trimming took 1 base from V and 4 from J; bases not matched to a gene: 7. The length of the CDR3 is 16 residues. The CDR3 is CASSLGGGQGSTEAFF. The DNA for the CDR3 is TGTGCCAGCAGCTTAGGTGGGGGACAGGGTAGCACTGAAGCTTTCTTT.

The chain uses TRBV7-8 and TRBJ2-7; TRBD2 aligns across 7 bases. J was trimmed by 0 bases and V by 5 bases; bases with no gene match: 4. Germline V gene lookup returns CDR1 SGHVS and CDR2 FQNEAQ. This CDR3 is built from 14 residues. CDR3 DNA: TGTGCCAGCAGCCCGGGGGGAAGCTCCTACGAGCAGTACTTC. Protein sequence: CASSPGGSSYEQYF. The complete variable domain, with remaining parts taken from reference TRBV7-8 and TRBJ2-7, reads GAGVSQSPRYKVAKRGQDVALRCDPISGHVSLFWYQQALGQGPEFLTYFQNEAQLDKSGLPSDRFFAERPEGSVSTLKIQRTQQEDSAVYLCASSPGGSSYEQYFGPGTRLTVT.

This chain links TRBV5-4 with TRBJ1-1; 8 bases line up with TRBD1. The CDR3 totals 13 residues. Germline trimming cut 4 bases from V and 8 bases from J; bases unmatched to any gene: 7. Germline V gene lookup returns CDR1 SGHNT and CDR2 YYREEE (reference sequence). The CDR3 protein is CASSAGQGIEAFF. The CDR3 region has the DNA TGTGCCAGCAGCGCCGGACAGGGAATCGAAGCTTTCTTT.

This chain links TRBV7-3 with TRBJ1-1; weak D call: TRBD1 (6 bases). CDR1 and CDR2 from the germline V gene are SGHTA and FQGTGA. The CDR3 runs to 15 residues. V was shortened by 5 bases and J by 5 bases, with 18 bases between the two germline ends. In DNA, the CDR3 is TGTGCCAGCAGCCCCGGGGGCGGGGGGCAGACTGAAGCTTTCTTT. Amino acids: CASSPGGGGQTEAFF.

This clone was detected once. The CDR3 DNA follows: TGTGCCAGCAGCCGCGGGGGGAGCTCCTACAATGAGCAGTTCTTC. Its protein product is CASSRGGSSYNEQFF. V usage is TRBV27 and J usage is TRBJ2-1, with TRBD2 identical over 8 bases. The CDR3 consists of 15 residues. V lost 6 bases to trimming and J lost 0 bases; unmatched junction nucleotides: 4. CDR1 and CDR2 from the germline V gene are MNHEY and SMNVEV (reference sequence).

J is TRBJ2-5 and V is TRBV7-6; the match to TRBD2 covers 7 bases. The CDR3 sequence is 14 residues long. Germline V gene data show CDR1 as SGHVS and CDR2 as FNYEAQ. With V trimmed by 2 bases and J by 5 bases, 5 bases remained unmatched. CDR3 in DNA: TGTGCCAGCAGCTTACGAGGGGAGGGGGAGACCCAGTACTTC. It yields the protein CASSLRGEGETQYF.

In its sample, this clone was seen once. The genes are TRBV9 and TRBJ1-2, with TRBD1 matching 7 bases. Germline assignment: CDR1 SGDLS and CDR2 YYNGEE. This CDR3 comprises 16 residues. Trimming at V came to 4 bases and at J to 2 bases, leaving 11 bases not matched to a gene. Here the CDR3 reads CASSISPGQPNYGYTF. CDR3 bases: TGTGCCAGCAGCATAAGCCCGGGACAGCCGAACTATGGCTACACCTTC.

This clone was found once. The chain joins TRBV19 to TRBJ1-2; D call uncertain. The CDR3 extends over 16 amino acids. V lost 5 bases and J 8 bases, leaving 24 bases between the germline ends. The germline V gene has CDR1 LNHDA and CDR2 SQIVND (reference sequence). The CDR3 sequence is CASSARGSEVVVGYTF. The CDR3 region has the DNA TGTGCCAGTAGTGCCCGAGGGTCGGAAGTTGTAGTCGGCTACACCTTC.

V usage is TRBV15 and J usage is TRBJ1-2, with D uncertain. Trimming took 0 bases from V and 2 from J, leaving 7 bases between them. The CDR3 totals 14 residues. In germline, CDR1 is LNHNV, CDR2 YYDKDF (reference sequence). CDR3 amino acids: CATSRDQSNYGYTF. CDR3 nucleotides: TGTGCCACCAGCAGAGATCAATCCAACTATGGCTACACCTTC.

This chain joins TRBV9 and TRBJ1-1; TRBD1 agrees at 7 bases. With V trimmed by 4 bases and J by 1 base, 4 bases remained unmatched. This CDR3 contains 14 residues. Germline assignment: CDR1 SGDLS and CDR2 YYNGEE. CDR3 coding DNA: TGTGCCAGCAGCCCTACAGGGGCGAACACTGAAGCTTTCTTT. Its protein product is CASSPTGANTEAFF.

V usage is TRBV6-5 and J usage is TRBJ1-3, with 7 bases lining up with TRBD1. With V trimmed by 5 bases and J by 0 bases, 4 bases remained unmatched. The length of the CDR3 is 15 residues. Germline V CDR1 and CDR2: MNHEY, SVGAGI. DNA for the CDR3: TGTGCCAGCAGTGGGGGACAGCTCTCTGGAAACACCATATATTTT. Residues: CASSGGQLSGNTIYF.

CDR3 region: CATSTGSYNEQFF. CDR3 sequence (DNA): TGTGCCACCAGTACGGGATCCTACAATGAGCAGTTCTTC. This rearrangement joins TRBV13 to TRBJ2-1; TRBD2 might be the D (5 bases). The CDR3 loop spans 13 amino acids. CDR1 and CDR2 from the germline V gene are PRHDT and FYEKMQ (reference sequence). Trimming pared 10 bases from V and 1 base from J, leaving 11 bases between.

The V call is TRBV16, the J call TRBJ2-7, with 7 bases that match TRBD1. CDR3 size: 14 residues. CDR1 is KGHSY, CDR2 FQNENV, per germline. With 5 bases clipped from V and 7 bases from J, the junction kept 11 bases outside the gene matches. CDR3 in amino acids: CASSFANRGEEQYF. The CDR3 nucleotides are TGTGCCAGCAGCTTTGCAAACAGGGGCGAAGAGCAGTACTTC.

V is TRBV2 and J is TRBJ1-5, with D tentatively TRBD1 (5 bases). The CDR3 has 18 residues. Germline CDR1 is SNHLY and CDR2 is FYNNEI. Trimming took off 2 bases at V and 0 bases at J, with 17 bases between the two ends. The DNA of the CDR3 is TGTGCCAGCAGTGAATCTCCGACAGAATTCTATAGCAATCAGCCCCAGCATTTT. It translates to CASSESPTEFYSNQPQHF.

The V and J genes are TRBV9 and TRBJ2-7; TRBD2 agrees at 7 bases. Trimming at V came to 4 bases and at J to 6 bases, leaving 10 bases not matched to a gene. The germline gives CDR1 SGDLS, CDR2 YYNGEE. This CDR3 contains 14 residues. CDR3 sequence: CASSPRTGGGEQYF. The CDR3 nucleotides are TGTGCCAGCAGCCCCCGAACGGGGGGAGGCGAGCAGTACTTC.

The chain links TRBV9 to TRBJ2-7; 7 bases fit TRBD2. The germline CDR1 and CDR2 sequences are SGDLS and YYNGEE. J gave up 1 base and V 3 bases, and 7 bases lay outside the gene matches. The CDR3 extends over 15 amino acids. CDR3 nucleotide sequence: TGTGCCAGCAGCGGGGGGACTACCTATTCCTACGAGCAGTACTTC. This encodes CASSGGTTYSYEQYF.

This sequence joins TRBV12-5 and TRBJ1-5; maybe TRBD1 (6 bases). The CDR3 loop spans 13 amino acids. Germline CDR1 and CDR2: LGHNT and FRNRAP. Trimming shortened V by 9 bases and J by 3 bases, and 12 bases separated the two germline ends. In DNA form, the CDR3 reads TGTGCTAGCCAGGACAGCTTCAATCAGCCCCAGCATTTT. It translates to CASQDSFNQPQHF.

V gene TRBV12-5 combines with J gene TRBJ2-5; 7 bases fit TRBD1. CDR3 length: 16 amino acids. V trimming: 2 bases; J trimming: 1 base; junction bases outside the gene matches: 7. Germline CDR1 reads LGHNT; CDR2 reads FRNRAP. The CDR3 nucleotides are TGTGCTAGTGGTTTGTCGGGACAGTCCCCCCAAGAGACCCAGTACTTC. This encodes CASGLSGQSPQETQYF.

The J gene is TRBJ2-3, the V gene TRBV27; 9 bases are a match to TRBD2. This CDR3 has 16 amino acids. CDR1 is MNHEY, CDR2 SMNVEV, per germline (reference sequence). V trimming: 2 bases; J trimming: 0 bases; junction bases outside the gene matches: 3. CDR3 bases: TGTGCCAGCAGTTTAGCGGGGGGGCCCAGCACAGATACGCAGTATTTT. It specifies CASSLAGGPSTDTQYF.